These 25 T cell receptor beta chains came from one sample sequenced in a study of T cell responses to AZD1222 COVID-19 vaccine. The protocol was immunoSEQ multiplex PCR, while the TCRdb copy is restricted to in-frame clones and leaves out a portion. Among roughly 150,000 clones listed, roughly 91% were seen once. The sample here was peripheral blood, taken 28 days after the second AZD1222 dose. Receptors were obtained from an adult who received the AZD1222 COVID-19 vaccine.

V and J are TRBV9 and TRBJ1-2; the D gene is possibly TRBD1 (6 bases). V shed 3 bases and J shed 6 bases, with 15 bases lying between them. The CDR3 is 14 amino acids. CDR1 is SGDLS, CDR2 YYNGEE, per germline. CDR3: CASSAGGVSDGYTF. The CDR3 DNA is TGTGCCAGCAGCGCGGGGGGCGTATCGGATGGCTACACCTTC.

This chain uses TRBV15 with TRBJ1-1; 7 bases are a match to TRBD1. V gave up 0 bases and J gave up 3 bases; unmatched junction bases: 4. The CDR3 has 15 residues. Germline values: CDR1 LNHNV, CDR2 YYDKDF (reference sequence). CDR3 sequence: CATSRELQGDTEAFF. CDR3 coding DNA: TGTGCCACCAGCAGAGAACTTCAGGGGGACACTGAAGCTTTCTTT.

The chain has TRBV9 and TRBJ2-7, with 7 bases lining up with TRBD2. Germline CDR1 and CDR2: SGDLS and YYNGEE. The CDR3 sequence is 16 residues long. The trim removed 1 base at V and 0 bases at J, leaving 7 bases unmatched. CDR3 nucleotide sequence: TGTGCCAGCAGCGTAACCCCACGCGGGAGCTCCTACGAGCAGTACTTC. As protein: CASSVTPRGSSYEQYF. The full variable domain, in which reference TRBV9 and TRBJ2-7 provide the parts outside the CDR3, is DSGVTQTPKHLITATGQRVTLRCSPRSGDLSVYWYQQSLDQGLQFLIQYYNGEERAKGNILERFSAQQFPDLHSELNLSSLELGDSALYFCASSVTPRGSSYEQYFGPGTRLTVT.

The CDR3 DNA reads TGTGCCAGCAGCCAAGATGCGACTAGCGGACAAGTCTTAGGGGCCAACGTCCTGACTTTC. Its translation is CASSQDATSGQVLGANVLTF. V gene TRBV14 combines with J gene TRBJ2-6; 9 bases are a match to TRBD2. With V trimmed by 0 bases and J by 4 bases, 13 bases remained unmatched. Germline V gene sequence: CDR1 SGHDN, CDR2 FVKESK. There are 20 residues in the CDR3.

This chain joins TRBV19 and TRBJ1-1, with a possible D match to TRBD1 (5 bases). The CDR3 has 13 amino acids. V dropped 8 bases and J dropped 0 bases, with 10 bases sitting between them. Per germline, CDR1 LNHDA and CDR2 SQIVND (reference sequence). The CDR3 protein is CASGGALNTEAFF. The CDR3 region has the DNA TGTGCCAGTGGCGGGGCCTTGAACACTGAAGCTTTCTTT.

The J gene is TRBJ1-2, the V gene TRBV9, with D possibly TRBD1 on 5 matching bases. Germline values: CDR1 SGDLS, CDR2 YYNGEE. The CDR3 runs to 14 residues. Deletions cut 0 bases from V and 8 bases from J, with 14 bases between. The CDR3 sequence: CASSVERGLGGYTF. The CDR3 DNA is TGTGCCAGCAGCGTAGAAAGGGGCCTAGGAGGCTACACCTTC.

This chain connects TRBV7-8 to TRBJ1-5, with 10 bases identical to TRBD1. The V gene's germline CDR1 is SGHVS and CDR2 FQNEAQ. V was pared by 5 bases and J by 7 bases, with 11 bases of the junction left unmatched. The CDR3 loop spans 16 amino acids. The CDR3 loop reads CASSDSGTGVGQPQHF. In DNA form, the CDR3 reads TGTGCCAGCAGCGATAGCGGGACAGGGGTCGGACAGCCCCAGCATTTT.

The chain links TRBV3-1 (or the pseudogene TRBV3-2) to TRBJ2-5, with 9 positions matching TRBD2. Germline values: CDR1 LGHDT, CDR2 YNNKEL (reference sequence). V shed 1 base and J 6 bases; nucleotides not matched to a gene: 6. The CDR3 has 15 amino acids. The CDR3 DNA reads as TGTGCCAGCAGCCAAGTGAATAGCGGGGGAAAGACCCAGTACTTC. Its protein is CASSQVNSGGKTQYF.

This clone came up a few times. The rearrangement joins TRBV18 to TRBJ1-6; the match to TRBD1 covers 7 bases. In germline, CDR1 is KGHSH, CDR2 LQKENI. The CDR3 loop spans 14 amino acids. After removal of 6 bases from V and 9 bases from J, the junction contained 8 bases not matched to a gene. The CDR3: CASSTTGESSPLHF. The CDR3 DNA is TGTGCCAGCTCGACAACAGGGGAATCTTCACCCCTCCACTTT.

The rearrangement links TRBV7-8 to TRBJ2-7; 7 nucleotides agree with TRBD1. V trimming: 4 bases; J trimming: 6 bases; junction bases outside the gene matches: 12. The CDR3 spans 15 residues. The V gene's germline CDR1 is SGHVS and CDR2 FQNEAQ. Here the CDR3 reads CASSSQGQRLLEQYF. DNA for the CDR3: TGTGCCAGCAGCTCGCAGGGACAGCGGCTACTCGAGCAGTACTTC.

The chain's CDR3 is CAISESLGLAGEGSEQYF. CDR3 nucleotide sequence: TGTGCCATCAGTGAGTCCCTAGGACTAGCGGGAGAGGGATCCGAGCAGTACTTC. The V call is TRBV10-3, the J call TRBJ2-7; 13 nucleotides agree with TRBD2. V was clipped by 0 bases and J by 6 bases; unmatched bases: 11. The CDR3 runs 18 residues. CDR1 is ENHRY, CDR2 SYGVKD, per germline.

This chain uses TRBV28 with TRBJ1-1; D is ambiguous. Trimming pared 6 bases from V and 0 bases from J, leaving 5 bases between. The CDR3 length is 12 residues. Germline V lookup: CDR1 MDHEN, CDR2 SYDVKM. The CDR3: CASSLMNTEAFF. CDR3 nucleotides: TGTGCCAGCAGCCTAATGAACACTGAAGCTTTCTTT.

This clone was seen a single time. The chain recombines TRBV6-1 with TRBJ1-2, with 7 nucleotides matching TRBD1. CDR3 size: 16 residues. Trimming removed 1 base from V and 6 bases from J; junction bases left unmatched: 11. CDR1 is MNHNS and CDR2 is SASEGT in the germline V gene. Written as DNA, the CDR3 is TGTGCCAGCAGTGAAGGGGAGGGAACAGGGGAAAATGGCTACACCTTC. It codes for CASSEGEGTGENGYTF.

This rearrangement joins TRBV4-1 to TRBJ2-7; no clear D gene. Trimming took 0 bases from V and 4 from J, leaving 16 bases between them. Germline CDR1 and CDR2: MGHRA and YSYEKL. This CDR3 has 16 amino acids. CDR3 region: CASSQEETLGDYEQYF. CDR3 bases: TGCGCCAGCAGCCAAGAAGAGACCCTGGGTGATTACGAGCAGTACTTC.

V and J are TRBV3-1 (or the pseudogene TRBV3-2) and TRBJ2-7; 7 nucleotides agree with TRBD1. This CDR3 has 15 amino acids. Per the germline V gene, CDR1 is LGHDT and CDR2 is YNNKEL (reference sequence). J gave up 3 bases and V 4 bases, and 9 bases lay outside the gene matches. The CDR3 here is CASSRQGTSIYEQYF. DNA of the CDR3: TGTGCCAGCAGCCGACAGGGCACCTCAATCTACGAGCAGTACTTC.

The chain carries TRBV15 and TRBJ2-1, with 8 positions matching TRBD2. The CDR3 runs to 16 residues. With 0 bases clipped from V and 4 bases from J, the junction kept 5 bases outside the gene matches. Germline V gives CDR1 LNHNV, CDR2 YYDKDF (reference sequence). CDR3 DNA sequence: TGTGCCACCAGCAGAGATGTAGCGGGGTATTACAATGAGCAGTTCTTC. Its translation: CATSRDVAGYYNEQFF.

V and J are TRBV2 and TRBJ2-7, with D uncertain. The CDR3 sequence is 11 residues long. The V end lost 7 bases, the J end lost 4 bases, and 8 bases lay between the germline ends. Looked up from germline, CDR1 is SNHLY and CDR2 is FYNNEI. CDR3 protein: CASTPRYEQYF. The CDR3 bases are TGTGCCAGCACCCCCCGTTACGAGCAGTACTTC.

This rearrangement joins TRBV7-2 to TRBJ2-1, with 11 nucleotides matching TRBD1. The V gene end was trimmed by 5 bases and the J gene end by 3 bases; junction bases not matched to a gene: 3. This CDR3 is built from 15 residues. The germline gives CDR1 SGHTA, CDR2 FQGNSA. The CDR3 nucleotides read TGTGCCAGCAGCAGGGACAGGGGGGGCTACAATGAGCAGTTCTTC. Translating it yields CASSRDRGGYNEQFF.

The chain carries TRBV18 and TRBJ1-1, with D perhaps matching TRBD1 (5 bases). CDR1 KGHSH and CDR2 LQKENI come from the germline V gene. This CDR3 is built from 15 residues. Trimming took off 2 bases at V and 6 bases at J, with 16 bases between the two ends. The CDR3 reads CASSPLSGTGAEAFF. The CDR3 DNA reads as TGTGCCAGCTCACCATTGTCGGGGACGGGGGCTGAAGCTTTCTTT.

This clone was found a few times. V and J are TRBV29-1 and TRBJ1-2; 9 nucleotides agree with TRBD1. Germline trimming cut 6 bases from V and 5 bases from J; bases unmatched to any gene: 7. The CDR3 is 13 amino acids. CDR1 is SQVTM and CDR2 is ANQGSEA in the germline V gene. The CDR3 bases are TGCAGCGTCGACAGGGGGGCAGGGTATGGCTACACCTTC. It is translated as CSVDRGAGYGYTF.

J is TRBJ2-1 and V is TRBV2, with 12 positions matching TRBD2. J lost 8 bases, V lost 7 bases, and 9 bases had no gene match. This CDR3 is built from 15 residues. CDR1 is SNHLY and CDR2 is FYNNEI in the germline V gene. The DNA of the CDR3 is TGTGCCAGCACCGGAGGACTAGCGGGACTTCATGAGCAGTTCTTC. It specifies CASTGGLAGLHEQFF.

The chain combines TRBV6-5 with TRBJ1-1; D possibly corresponds to TRBD1 (5 bases). V lost 2 bases and J lost 5, with 9 bases in between. Germline V gene lookup returns CDR1 MNHEY and CDR2 SVGAGI. The CDR3 contains 13 residues. This CDR3 is CASSYGGWTEAFF. The CDR3 region has the DNA TGTGCCAGCAGTTACGGGGGATGGACTGAAGCTTTCTTT.

This chain connects TRBV5-1 to TRBJ1-1, with D unresolved. The CDR3 spans 16 residues. CDR1 SGHRS and CDR2 YFSETQ come from the germline V gene. V lost 0 bases and J 1 base, leaving 13 bases between the germline ends. CDR3 protein: CASSLAQEWRNTEAFF. The CDR3 DNA reads TGCGCCAGCAGCTTGGCGCAGGAATGGAGGAACACTGAAGCTTTCTTT. The full variable domain, with the rest looked up from reference TRBV5-1 and TRBJ1-1, is KAGVTQTPRYLIKTRGQQVTLSCSPISGHRSVSWYQQTPGQGLQFLFEYFSETQRNKGNFPGRFSGRQFSNSRSEMNVSTLELGDSALYLCASSLAQEWRNTEAFFGQGTRLTVV.

The rearrangement links TRBV2 to TRBJ2-7, with a possible D match to TRBD1 (5 bases). This CDR3 comprises 13 residues. Trimming took off 4 bases at V and 2 bases at J, with 9 bases between the two ends. Per germline, CDR1 SNHLY and CDR2 FYNNEI. In DNA form, the CDR3 reads TGTGCCAGCAGTGGATCCAGGGCCTACGAGCAGTACTTC. Protein: CASSGSRAYEQYF.

V and J are TRBV10-2 and TRBJ1-4; D call uncertain. The CDR3 is made up of 14 amino acids. Germline assignment: CDR1 WSHSY and CDR2 SAAADI. V lost 2 bases and J 0 bases, leaving 4 bases between the germline ends. DNA of the CDR3: TGCGCCAGCAGTGAGGATCCAACTAATGAAAAACTGTTTTTT. This translates into CASSEDPTNEKLFF.